One sample yielded the 19 T cell receptor beta chains listed below, sequenced in a study of T cell responses to AZD1222 COVID-19 vaccine. Clones were sequenced by immunoSEQ multiplex PCR, and TCRdb holds only the in-frame ones, with some missing. The sample lists 200,000 to 250,000 clones, roughly 94% seen once, with around 1.8% in the top ten. The sample consisted of peripheral blood, taken 28 days after the second dose of the MenACWY control vaccine. These TCRs come from an adult who received the MenACWY meningococcal vaccine as a control.

V and J are TRBV5-1 and TRBJ2-2, with D possibly matching TRBD1 (5 bases). Germline V gene data show CDR1 as SGHRS and CDR2 as YFSETQ. This CDR3 is built from 13 residues. Trimming cost V 8 bases and J 5 bases, with 13 bases left between them. The CDR3 DNA reads as TGCGCCAGTCCGGACATCTCTACCGGGGAGCTGTTTTTT. Protein: CASPDISTGELFF.

This clone appeared once. One junction end does not reproduce the germline sequence, and a read error may be involved. The rearrangement joins TRBV6-2 or TRBV6-3 to TRBJ2-7; tentatively, D is TRBD1 (7 bases). The CDR3 is 12 residues long. The germline V gene encodes CDR1 MNHEY and CDR2 SVGEGT. CDR3 in amino acids: CASSYSTGDRDF. Written as DNA, the CDR3 is TGTGCCAGCAGTTACTCGACGGGGGACAGAGACTTC.

The rearrangement joins TRBV5-1 to TRBJ1-1; D ambiguous. This CDR3 has 14 amino acids. The V and J ends lost 1 base and 1 base respectively, with 8 bases between them. CDR1 and CDR2 from the germline V gene are SGHRS and YFSETQ. This CDR3 is CASSLTPGNTEAFF. CDR3 nucleotides: TGCGCCAGCAGCTTGACCCCGGGGAACACTGAAGCTTTCTTT.

The chain joins TRBV5-4 to TRBJ1-1; D gene unclear. In germline, CDR1 is SGHNT, CDR2 YYREEE (reference sequence). CDR3 length: 9 amino acids. Between the trimmed V and J ends, which lost 9 bases and 3 bases, there was a span of 3 bases. As DNA, the CDR3 is TGTGCCAAACACACTGAAGCTTTCTTT. Translation gives CAKHTEAFF.

This chain uses TRBV9 with TRBJ2-7, with 13 bases lining up with TRBD2. Germline V gene sequence: CDR1 SGDLS, CDR2 YYNGEE. The ends lost 3 bases at V and 7 bases at J; junction bases unmatched: 16. The CDR3 spans 18 residues. CDR3 amino acids: CASSAATGTSGTWGEQYF. The CDR3 nucleotides are TGTGCCAGCAGCGCCGCTACTGGGACTAGCGGGACCTGGGGGGAGCAGTACTTC.

In the case of this clone: At the DNA level, this CDR3 is encoded by other sequences in the same sample as well. The CDR3 reads CASSASGSPYEQYF. CDR3 DNA sequence: TGTGCCAGCAGCGCGAGCGGGAGCCCCTACGAGCAGTACTTC. The gene calls are TRBV11-2 and TRBJ2-7, with 8 positions matching TRBD2. Germline CDR1 SGHAT, CDR2 FQNNGV. J was trimmed by 2 bases and V by 5 bases; bases with no gene match: 5. The CDR3 is made up of 14 amino acids.

This chain links TRBV12-3 or TRBV12-4 with TRBJ2-5; D gene uncertain. The CDR3 length is 12 residues. V was shortened by 7 bases and J by 2 bases, with 8 bases between the two germline ends. The CDR3, as DNA: TGTGCCAGCAACCTAGAACAAGAGACCCAGTACTTC. Amino acids: CASNLEQETQYF.

This clone has only one observation. CDR3 amino acids: CASSLEALTDTQYF. CDR3 coding DNA: TGTGCCAGCAGTTTAGAAGCCCTCACAGATACGCAGTATTTT. V is TRBV28 and J is TRBJ2-3; D not resolved. V was clipped by 2 bases and J by 2 bases, with 8 bases between them. The CDR3 covers 14 residues. Germline loops: CDR1 MDHEN, CDR2 SYDVKM. The entire variable domain, with the rest obtained from reference TRBV28 and TRBJ2-3, is as follows: DVKVTQSSRYLVKRTGEKVFLECVQDMDHENMFWYRQDPGLGLRLIYFSYDVKMKEKGDIPEGYSVSREKKERFSLILESASTNQTSMYLCASSLEALTDTQYFGPGTRLTVL.

The chain combines TRBV9 with TRBJ2-3; a possible D gene is TRBD1 (5 bases). Trimming took 2 bases from V and 3 from J, leaving 7 bases between them. Germline V CDR1 and CDR2: SGDLS, YYNGEE. The CDR3 sequence is 13 residues long. CDR3 DNA sequence: TGTGCCAGCAGCGTGGCAGGGACAGATACGCAGTATTTT. Translation gives CASSVAGTDTQYF.

This clone was seen once. In DNA form, the CDR3 reads TGTGCCAGCAGCGAGGGGGCTAGCGGCACAGATACGCAGTATTTT. The encoded protein is CASSEGASGTDTQYF. The chain employs TRBV9 and TRBJ2-3, with D perhaps TRBD1 (7 bases). Germline CDR1 is SGDLS and CDR2 is YYNGEE. Trimming left V 3 bases short and J 1 base short, with 12 bases between. CDR3 length: 15 amino acids.

The chain has TRBV7-3 and TRBJ2-3; 11 bases fit TRBD2. Germline CDR1 reads SGHTA; CDR2 reads FQGTGA. This CDR3 region has 15 residues. The J segment lost 4 bases and the V segment lost 6 bases, leaving 6 bases of the junction unmatched. CDR3 nucleotides: TGTGCCAGCAGAATAGCGGGGGGGCCTTCAGATACGCAGTATTTT. This encodes CASRIAGGPSDTQYF.

The chain couples TRBV28 to TRBJ1-1; D not certain. Trimming took 6 bases from V and 0 from J, leaving 14 bases between them. This CDR3 contains 15 residues. Germline loops: CDR1 MDHEN, CDR2 SYDVKM. DNA of the CDR3: TGTGCCAGCAGCGGTTGGACCGGGGTGAACACTGAAGCTTTCTTT. Its protein product is CASSGWTGVNTEAFF. Full variable domain (rest looked up from reference TRBV28 and TRBJ1-1): DVKVTQSSRYLVKRTGEKVFLECVQDMDHENMFWYRQDPGLGLRLIYFSYDVKMKEKGDIPEGYSVSREKKERFSLILESASTNQTSMYLCASSGWTGVNTEAFFGQGTRLTVV.

This sequence joins TRBV20-1 and TRBJ2-7, with D possibly TRBD2 on 5 matching bases. Germline CDR1 and CDR2: DFQATT and SNEGSKA (reference sequence). CDR3 size: 11 residues. Trimming cost V 3 bases and J 7 bases, with 10 bases left between them. The DNA for the CDR3 is TGCAGTGCTAGTTCGGGATGGGAGCAGTACTTC. Amino acids: CSASSGWEQYF.

This rearrangement joins TRBV12-3 or TRBV12-4 to TRBJ2-2; D not resolved. Trimming removed 3 bases at V and 6 bases at J, with 5 bases between. The length of the CDR3 is 12 residues. In nucleotides, the CDR3 is TGTGCCAGCAGTTTGAGTGCCGGGGAGCTGTTTTTT. Translation: CASSLSAGELFF.

This chain connects TRBV28 to TRBJ2-6; D not resolved. The CDR3 is 19 amino acids. Looked up from germline, CDR1 is MDHEN and CDR2 is SYDVKM. Trimming left V 2 bases short and J 2 bases short, with 19 bases between. CDR3 nucleotides: TGTGCCAGCAGTTTAGAGGTCTTTCAGAGATCAACTGGGGCCAACGTCCTGACTTTC. Amino acids: CASSLEVFQRSTGANVLTF.

Of note for this clone: The identical CDR3 is also encoded by other nucleotide sequences in the sample. The V and J genes are TRBV6-2 or TRBV6-3 and TRBJ2-7; D not resolved. The CDR3 extends over 12 amino acids. Per the germline V gene, CDR1 is MNHEY and CDR2 is SVGEGT. The V gene lost 2 bases and the J gene lost 2 bases, with 4 bases spanning the gap. The CDR3 nucleotides read TGTGCCAGCAGTTACCCCCCCTACGAGCAGTACTTC. Translated: CASSYPPYEQYF.

The chain combines TRBV4-1 with TRBJ2-7; 7 nucleotides line up with TRBD2. V dropped 2 bases and J dropped 3; count of bases not matched to a gene: 1. Per the germline V gene, CDR1 is MGHRA and CDR2 is YSYEKL. CDR3 length: 13 residues. CDR3 DNA sequence: TGCGCCAGCAGCCAACTAGCGGACTACGAGCAGTACTTC. Translating it yields CASSQLADYEQYF.

The chain couples TRBV5-1 to TRBJ2-7; no clear D gene. Germline V gives CDR1 SGHRS, CDR2 YFSETQ. The CDR3 covers 14 residues. V was pared by 0 bases and J by 0 bases, with 7 bases between. The CDR3 loop is CASSLVRSSYEQYF. For the CDR3, the DNA is TGCGCCAGCAGCTTGGTGAGGAGCTCCTACGAGCAGTACTTC.

The gene calls are TRBV4-3 and TRBJ1-6, with a tentative D call TRBD1 (6 bases). V shed 4 bases and J shed 8 bases, with 12 bases lying between them. This CDR3 spans 14 amino acids. Germline V gives CDR1 LGHNA, CDR2 YSLEER. CDR3 DNA: TGCGCCAGCAGCCCAGGGGTCGGGGATTCACCCCTCCACTTT. This sequence encodes CASSPGVGDSPLHF.